This T cell receptor (beta chain) was retrieved from a study of cytomegalovirus exposure and HLA in healthy donors. This CDR3 region has 14 residues. J gave up 5 bases and V 4 bases, and 5 bases lay outside the gene matches. Germline CDR1 reads LNHDA; CDR2 reads SQIVND (reference sequence). Vbeta (60) and Jbeta (13) primers were used in the PCR. Repertoires were generated with immunoSEQ multiplex PCR, while TCRdb's copy carries only in-frame clones and drops some. Its listing shows about 200,000 clones. Overall study findings and caveats: Association of approximately 16,000 TCR beta sequences with HLA alleles was found at 0.05 false discovery rate in a later analysis.

About this clone itself: Its cognate antigen is unknown.

The receptor was isolated from a boy between 10 and 17 years old in good health and CMV-seronegative. The material sequenced was PBMCs. The chain joins TRBV19 to TRBJ2-1, with TRBD2 matching over 7 bases. In DNA, the CDR3 is TGTGCCAGTAGTAGGGGGGGGAGGAACAATGAGCAGTTCTTC. As protein: CASSRGGRNNEQFF.